This T cell receptor beta chain derives from a study of T cells after yellow fever vaccination. Study summary: Fractions containing few cells were prepared with SMART-Seq v4 Ultra Low Input.

This clonotype was seen ten or more times. UMIs were added to TCR cDNA along with a universal primer site when it was made by 5'RACE template switching. TCRdb called the 5' RACE reads again in MiXCR, with one record for every CDR3 protein. The sample carries 100,000 to 150,000 distinct CDR3 sequences, 12% to 15% recorded once. This specimen consisted of CD8+ T cells sorted from PBMCs, obtained 5 days after the yellow fever booster vaccination. The clonotype was recovered from a man aged 18 to 29 who received the YFV17D yellow fever vaccine.

The CDR3 nucleotides read TGTGCCACCAGTGTCGCAGACGGACAGGGGGCTGAGTCAGATACGCAGTATTTT. Amino acids: CATSVADGQGAESDTQYF. This sequence joins TRBV24-1 and TRBJ2-3; 11 bases map to TRBD1. The V segment lost 5 bases and the J segment 4 bases; nucleotides outside the gene matches: 13. Germline CDR1 and CDR2: KGHDR and SFDVKD. The CDR3 covers 18 residues.